This record looks at one T cell receptor (beta chain) sequence and its context. There is no known antigen for this receptor. No base quality information exists; no much larger clone differs at one position. This specimen includes other DNA sequences encoding the same CDR3. Using the deep immunoSEQ assay, TCR CDR3 regions were amplified from genomic DNA by multiplex PCR. Extracted genomic DNA from each cell subset was distributed evenly across all wells of several immunoSEQ 96-well plates, and each plate was treated as a replicate. For sorted subsets, each replicate PCR was loaded with approximately 190 ng genomic DNA, equivalent to approximately 27,000 T cell genomes. Purified libraries were quantified with a Qubit 3.0 fluorometer, sized on a Bioanalyzer 2100, and re-quantified with the KAPA Library Quantification kit. Every immunoSEQ 96-well plate was sequenced on a dedicated single-read 150-cycle Illumina NextSeq 550 flow cell. Processing in the source paper ran as follows. Because the immunoSEQ output held only junctional sequences and lacked quality scores, the filtering could not match the filtering applied to full-length reads. To assign V/J genes and CDR3, sequences were annotated against IMGT germline references using PyIR, a Python wrapper for IgBLAST v1.9. Reads were filtered out if the reads had weak V/J assignments (E-value above 1e-6), no CDR3, stop codons, out-of-frame junctions, or ambiguous translated residues. V3J clonotypes were defined by identical inferred V gene, J gene, and CDR3 amino acid sequence. Percentage overlap between repertoires was calculated by dividing the number of shared unique clonotypes by the size of the smaller repertoire. Richness of each repertoire was evaluated using RTK rarefaction, the Chao1 estimator, and Recon v2.1 estimates of unobserved clonotypes. For all TCRbeta clonotypes obtained by the gDNA method from a handful of donors, generation probabilities were computed with OLGA. The immuneACCESS repertoire file appears here via TCRdb, limited to in-frame rearrangements. These files lack a portion of the clones; in checked studies, under half of the deficit traces to unresolved V genes, and the cause of the others is not known. That table gives V, J and clone size, and the DNA gave D and trimming. The sample data list some 800,000 clones, and 80% to 95% of these were observed just once. Under 30% of the sample is in the top ten clones.

The CDR3 spans 16 residues, from the cysteine through the phenylalanine. Here the CDR3 DNA is all that survives: 48 bases in frame from base 1. Based on the germline V gene, the CDR1 and CDR2 sequences are MNHNS and SASEGT. Here V drops 1 base and J drops 0 bases, and the junction holds 3 bases not matched to any gene. These data are taken from a study of shared clonotypes between healthy human individuals (TCRdb year 2020). Some background on the complete study: Three men and two women, aged 18 to 49 years, made up the cohort. For each donor, three plates each were used for CD4 naive and CD4 memory, two plates were used for CD8 naive, and one plate was used for CD8 memory. Libraries were prepared and TCR repertoires were sequenced by different laboratories using diverse techniques, in order to increase sequencing depth and limit assay-specific biases. Leukapheresis yielded between about 0.85 and 9 billion PBMCs per donor. The study deeply sequenced blood TCR repertoires of five healthy adults to estimate repertoire size and the extent of clonotype sharing between individuals. What the research found in general, with its limitations: Compared with non-shared clonotypes, clonotypes shared by all four sorted-subset donors had higher generation probabilities. The small number of donors limited the genetic and exposure-history diversity represented. Based on pairwise subsampling, the degree of clonotype sharing among donors was expected to be affected by sequencing depth. Naive subsets generally had larger estimated clonotype richness than memory subsets. Incomplete sequencing was indicated by rarefaction of sorted-subset datasets, despite the large sequencing depth. Across a few donors, about 4.5% of naive CD4, 3% to 4% of naive CD8, 2.3% of memory CD4, and approximately 0.4% of memory CD8 clonotypes were shared. Sampling was restricted to blood, and TCR repertoires in tissue are likely to differ from TCR repertoires in blood.

CD8 naive samples were CD45RO-negative cells positively selected for CCR7, giving a CD45RA+CCR7+ population that excluded TemRA cells. Healthy HIV-negative adults with no recently reported acute infections or vaccinations were included as donors. Every donor was a Caucasian adult residing in Nashville, Tennessee, USA. Blood was obtained by leukapheresis, after which PBMCs were separated by Ficoll-Histopaque density gradient centrifugation and cryopreserved in liquid nitrogen vapor phase. Analytical flow cytometry was used to check the purity and quantity of each magnetically sorted T cell population. Each sorted fraction had its genomic DNA isolated and then quantified by UV absorbance on a Nanodrop 2000c.

Here the chain combines TRBV6-1 and TRBJ1-5, with 7 junctional bases fitting TRBD1. This clonotype was sampled from a man younger than 45 in good health. What was sequenced was naive CD8+ T cells sorted from blood. The intended sense of this specimen's cell subset or site label: CD45RA+CCR7+. This receptor has the CDR3 CASSEGTGYSNQPQHF. The DNA sequence reads TGTGCCAGCAGTGAAGGGACAGGTTATAGCAATCAGCCCCAGCATTTT.